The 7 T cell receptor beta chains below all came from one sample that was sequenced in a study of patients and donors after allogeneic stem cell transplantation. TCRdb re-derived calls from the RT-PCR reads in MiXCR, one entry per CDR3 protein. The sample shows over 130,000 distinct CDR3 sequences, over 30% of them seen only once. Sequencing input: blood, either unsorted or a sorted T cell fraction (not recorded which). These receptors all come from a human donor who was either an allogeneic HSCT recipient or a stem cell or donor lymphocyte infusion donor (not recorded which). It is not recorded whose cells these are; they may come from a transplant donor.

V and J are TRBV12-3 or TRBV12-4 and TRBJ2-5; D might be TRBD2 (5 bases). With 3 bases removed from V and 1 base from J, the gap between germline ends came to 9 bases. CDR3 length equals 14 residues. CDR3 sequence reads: CASSLEVLQETQYF. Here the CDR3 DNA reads TGTGCCAGCAGTTTGGAGGTCCTCCAAGAGACCCAGTACTTC.

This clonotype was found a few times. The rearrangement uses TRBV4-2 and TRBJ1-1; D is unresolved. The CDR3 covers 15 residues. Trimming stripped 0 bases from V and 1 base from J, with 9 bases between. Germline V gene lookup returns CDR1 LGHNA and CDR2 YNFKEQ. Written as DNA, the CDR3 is TGTGCCAGCAGCCAAGATGTTCTGAGGAACACTGAAGCTTTCTTT. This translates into CASSQDVLRNTEAFF.

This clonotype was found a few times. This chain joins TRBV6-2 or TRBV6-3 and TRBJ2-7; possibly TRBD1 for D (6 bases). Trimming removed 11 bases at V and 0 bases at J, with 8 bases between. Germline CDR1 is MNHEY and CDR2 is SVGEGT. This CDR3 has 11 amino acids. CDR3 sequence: CAWDNSYEQYV. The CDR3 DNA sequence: TGTGCCTGGGACAACTCCTACGAGCAGTACGTC.

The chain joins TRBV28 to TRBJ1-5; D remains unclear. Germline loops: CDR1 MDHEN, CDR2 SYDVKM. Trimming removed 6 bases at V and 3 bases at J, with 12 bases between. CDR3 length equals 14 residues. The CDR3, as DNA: TGTGCCAGCAGCGCTCCAGGTTCCAATCAGCCCCAGCATTTT. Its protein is CASSAPGSNQPQHF.

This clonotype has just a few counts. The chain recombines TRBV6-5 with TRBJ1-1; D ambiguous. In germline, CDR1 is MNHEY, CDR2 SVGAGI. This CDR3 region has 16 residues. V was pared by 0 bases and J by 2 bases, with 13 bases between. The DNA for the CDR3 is TGTGCCAGCAGTTACTCGGCCGATACCTTAAACACTGAAGCTTTCTTT. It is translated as CASSYSADTLNTEAFF.

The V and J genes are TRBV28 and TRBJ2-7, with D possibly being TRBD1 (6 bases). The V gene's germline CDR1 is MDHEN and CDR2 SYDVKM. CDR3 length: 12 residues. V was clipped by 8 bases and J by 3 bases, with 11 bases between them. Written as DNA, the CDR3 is TGTGCCAGCGGGGACAAATACTACGAGCAGTACGTC. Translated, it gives CASGDKYYEQYV.

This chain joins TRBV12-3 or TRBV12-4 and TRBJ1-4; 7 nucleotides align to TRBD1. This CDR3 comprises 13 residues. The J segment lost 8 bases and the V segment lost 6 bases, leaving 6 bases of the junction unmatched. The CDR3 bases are TGTGCCAGCAGCCCGACAGGGCGGGAAAAACTGTTTTTT. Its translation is CASSPTGREKLFF.